This record concerns one TCR beta chain sequence. Its cognate antigen is unknown. Both iRepertoire HTBI primers and Arm-PCR of CDR3 regions were used to build the TCR beta libraries. Each CDR3 protein is one row after TCRdb ran MiXCR on the multiplex PCR reads. Among about 400,000 distinct CDR3 sequences, less than 25% were seen once, and the ten largest hold around 21%. Trimming at V came to 2 bases and at J to 7 bases, leaving 5 bases not matched to a gene. The germline V gene encodes CDR1 MNHEY and CDR2 SMNVEV (reference sequence). This CDR3 is built from 15 residues. The data derive from a study of regulatory T cells in long-lasting Graves disease. Study-wide findings and caveats: Newly diagnosed patients had higher TCR diversity than persistent Graves' patients did.

Time point given: persistent/refractory GD, antithyroid drugs over 5 years with positive TRAb. Construction of the TCR library relied on RNA isolated from PBMCs. The specimen comprised peripheral blood mononuclear cells (PBMCs), sampled when the disease was refractory, from a patient treated with antithyroid drugs. The source of this sequence is a female donor with Graves disease. The rearrangement links TRBV27 to TRBJ1-6; 7 positions match TRBD1. The CDR3 sequence: CASSLKGQTNSPLHF. CDR3 nucleotides: TGTGCCAGCAGTTTAAAGGGACAGACAAATTCACCCCTCCACTTT.